This section outlines one TCR beta chain sequence together with its context. Which antigen it targets is not known. One base away there is no much larger clone; base qualities are not given. These data originate in a study of blood T cell repertoires in COVID-19 (dated by TCRdb to between 2020 and 2021). With regard to the full study: The collaborator samples originated in the United States, Italy and Spain and spanned the acute and convalescent phases of COVID-19. Deeply sampled blood TCRbeta repertoires from subjects exposed to, actively infected with, or recovered from COVID-19 were included in the dataset. The samples were drawn from the first 160 participants of the ongoing ImmuneRACE study and from about 1,200 subjects provided by 6 global collaborators. The repertoires were made available in a free public database intended to serve as a resource for research on the immune response to SARS-CoV-2. HLA class I and class II types, where available, came from metadata supplied by the sample provider rather than from assay-based typing. The sample metadata nearly always contained a de-identified subject ID, COVID-19 status, age in years and sex. The prospective study material was composed of cDNA or gDNA derived from T cells, B-cell-depleted T cells, or PBMCs.

The immunoSEQ Assay, a bias-controlled multiplex PCR, was used to amplify TCRbeta CDR3 regions from genomic DNA. The original methods were these. Nucleated cell counts per sample were estimated from amplification of reference gene primers within the assay. To quantify the absolute abundance of each unique TCRbeta CDR3 rearrangement, sequence reads were collapsed and filtered. Productive Simpson clonality was computed per sample as the square root of Simpson's diversity index over productive rearrangements. This immuneACCESS table, as held by TCRdb, lists in-frame sequences with V and J called but not all clones. Of the missing ones, under half trace to an unresolved V gene in checked studies; the others have no known cause. V, J and clone size derive from that table, while D and trimming were established from the DNA sequence. The table for this sample lists 140,000 or so clones; about four fifths of them were counted only once. Clones ranked in the top ten supply under 10% of the sample.

At one collaborating source in Seattle, patients were enrolled during active infection and were followed longitudinally through the course of disease. The collaborating institutions used their own protocols to collect whole blood in K2EDTA tubes. For TCRbeta analysis, collaborators shipped samples in one of three forms: frozen whole blood, isolated PBMCs, or DNA extracted from either of those sample types. Trimmed from V: 0 bases; trimmed from J: 4 bases; junction bases lacking a gene match: 3. CDR1 SGDLS and CDR2 YYNGEE were looked up in the germline V gene. The CDR3 contains 16 residues, cysteine and phenylalanine counted. Just CDR3 DNA is preserved here, 48 bases in frame from base 1. General findings and caveats noted by the study authors: The quantity of clinical and demographic metadata differed by source and by participant and was supplied without curation.

The chain is assembled from TRBV9 and TRBJ2-1; 11 of the junction bases match TRBD2. This TCR derives from a man younger than 40 with COVID-19, enrolled during active disease. Sequences were obtained from peripheral blood. CDR3 loop: CASSVVGTSGYNEQFF. The base sequence is TGTGCCAGCAGCGTAGTGGGGACTAGCGGATACAATGAGCAGTTCTTC. Extended through the reference TRBV9 and TRBJ2-1 proteins, this CDR3 yields the full variable domain: DSGVTQTPKHLITATGQRVTLRCSPRSGDLSVYWYQQSLDQGLQFLIQYYNGEERAKGNILERFSAQQFPDLHSELNLSSLELGDSALYFCASSVVGTSGYNEQFFGPGTRLTVL.